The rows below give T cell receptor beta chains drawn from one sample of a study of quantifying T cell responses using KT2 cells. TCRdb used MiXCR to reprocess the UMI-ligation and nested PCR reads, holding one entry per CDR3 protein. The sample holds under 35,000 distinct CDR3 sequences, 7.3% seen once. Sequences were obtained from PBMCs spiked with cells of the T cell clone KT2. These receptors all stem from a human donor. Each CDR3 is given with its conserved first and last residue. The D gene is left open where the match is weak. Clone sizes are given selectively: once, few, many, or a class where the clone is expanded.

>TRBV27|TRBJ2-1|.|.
CASSFLPSSYNEQFF
TGTGCCAGCAGTTTTCTCCCCAGCTCCTACAATGAGCAGTTCTTC
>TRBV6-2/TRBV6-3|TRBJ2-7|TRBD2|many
CASALAASYEQYF
TGTGCCAGCGCCCTAGCGGCCTCCTACGAGCAGTACTTC
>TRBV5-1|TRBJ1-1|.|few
CASRLQGSKNTEAFF
TGCGCCAGCAGACTCCAGGGGAGTAAGAACACTGAAGCTTTCTTT
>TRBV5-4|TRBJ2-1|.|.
CASSLNGPIYNEQFF
TGTGCCAGCAGCTTGAACGGACCTATATACAATGAGCAGTTCTTC
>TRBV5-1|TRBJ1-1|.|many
CASSFGTSTEAFF
TGCGCCAGCAGCTTCGGGACATCTACTGAAGCTTTCTTT
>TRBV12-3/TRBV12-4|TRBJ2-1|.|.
CASSWGVLDEQFF
TGTGCCAGCAGTTGGGGGGTCTTGGATGAGCAGTTCTTC
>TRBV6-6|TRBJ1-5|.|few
CASSSDSNQPQHF
TGTGCCAGCAGTTCTGATAGCAATCAGCCCCAGCATTTT
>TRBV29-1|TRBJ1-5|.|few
CSVGEGGNQPQHF
TGCAGCGTGGGGGAAGGGGGCAATCAGCCCCAGCATTTT
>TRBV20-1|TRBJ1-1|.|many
CSASQYRGTEAFF
TGCAGTGCTAGCCAATATCGGGGAACTGAAGCTTTCTTT
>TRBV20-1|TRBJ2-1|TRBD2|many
CSASTSGPYNEQFF
TGCAGTGCTAGTACTAGCGGACCCTACAATGAGCAGTTCTTC
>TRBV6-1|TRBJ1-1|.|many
CASSERGRYTEAFF
TGTGCCAGCAGTGAACGGGGACGTTATACTGAAGCTTTCTTT
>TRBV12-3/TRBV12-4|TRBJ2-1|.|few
CASSPQTGESYNEQFF
TGTGCCAGCAGTCCACAGACAGGCGAGTCCTACAATGAGCAGTTCTTC
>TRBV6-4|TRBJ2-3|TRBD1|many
CASSDETGGKDTQYF
TGTGCCAGCAGTGATGAGACAGGGGGTAAAGATACGCAGTATTTT
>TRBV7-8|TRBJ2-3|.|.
CASSFTPGMDTQYF
TGTGCCAGCAGCTTTACGCCGGGAATGGATACGCAGTATTTT
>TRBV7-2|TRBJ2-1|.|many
CASSLYSGWGGVYNEQFF
TGTGCCAGCAGCTTATACAGCGGGTGGGGGGGCGTCTACAATGAGCAGTTCTTC
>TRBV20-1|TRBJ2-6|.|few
CSAGGGGPGANVLTF
TGCAGTGCCGGAGGGGGGGGGCCTGGGGCCAACGTCCTGACTTTC
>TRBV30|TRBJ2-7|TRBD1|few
CALSGGLNYEQYF
TGTGCCTTGTCAGGGGGTCTCAACTACGAGCAGTACTTC
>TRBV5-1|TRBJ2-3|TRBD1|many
CASSLGGGAGKDTQYF
TGCGCCAGCAGCTTGGGAGGGGGCGCCGGGAAAGATACGCAGTATTTT
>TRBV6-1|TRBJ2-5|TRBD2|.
CASRATSGSLETQYF
TGTGCCAGCAGGGCGACTAGCGGGAGCTTGGAGACCCAGTACTTC
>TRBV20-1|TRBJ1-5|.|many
CSARDPGQGNQPQHF
TGCAGTGCTAGAGATCCGGGGCAGGGCAATCAGCCCCAGCATTTT